The 31 T cell receptor beta chains below come from one sample, sequenced in a study of blood T cell repertoires in COVID-19. Produced via immunoSEQ multiplex PCR; TCRdb's table is partial and in-frame only. Here the sample spans roughly 250,000 clones, 81% being singletons. The sample consisted of peripheral blood. The receptors were sampled from a woman aged 55 to 70 with active or convalescent COVID-19.

The rearrangement joins TRBV4-3 to TRBJ1-3, with D possibly being TRBD1 (6 bases). V lost 0 bases, J lost 2 bases, and 11 bases lay in between. The CDR3 length is 16 residues. The germline V gene encodes CDR1 LGHNA and CDR2 YSLEER. The CDR3, as DNA: TGCGCCAGCAGCCAAGATGTAGGGGGAGCTGGAAACACCATATATTTT. Its protein is CASSQDVGGAGNTIYF.

The rearrangement joins TRBV13 to TRBJ1-1, with D unresolved. This CDR3 is built from 14 residues. Germline CDR1 reads PRHDT; CDR2 reads FYEKMQ (reference sequence). Trimming pared 2 bases from V and 6 bases from J, leaving 13 bases between. The CDR3, as DNA: TGTGCCAGCAGCTTACATGTGGAGGAGCCTGAAGCTTTCTTT. Protein sequence: CASSLHVEEPEAFF.

This clone was counted a few times. The chain links TRBV6-5 to TRBJ2-3; D perhaps matches TRBD2 (7 bases). Germline CDR1 and CDR2: MNHEY and SVGAGI. The CDR3 loop spans 15 amino acids. With 6 bases removed from V and 2 bases from J, the gap between germline ends came to 15 bases. The CDR3 sequence: CASRPPGGLTDTQYF. The CDR3, as DNA: TGTGCCAGCAGGCCTCCGGGGGGCCTCACAGATACGCAGTATTTT.

This sequence joins TRBV6-5 and TRBJ1-5; TRBD1 is a possible D gene (6 bases). CDR3 size: 15 residues. V was shortened by 6 bases and J by 5 bases, with 17 bases between the two germline ends. CDR1 and CDR2 (germline): MNHEY, SVGAGI. CDR3: CASRVYDRFDQPQHF. The DNA for the CDR3 is TGTGCCAGCAGGGTGTATGACAGGTTTGATCAGCCCCAGCATTTT.

This clone came up many times. The genes are TRBV4-3 and TRBJ1-1; a weak D match, TRBD1 (5 bases). V lost 3 bases, J lost 5 bases, and 16 bases lay in between. The CDR3 contains 15 residues. Germline CDR1 and CDR2: LGHNA and YSLEER. This CDR3 reads CASSHGSGAGTEAFF. CDR3 sequence (DNA): TGCGCCAGCAGCCATGGAAGTGGGGCAGGAACTGAAGCTTTCTTT.

The CDR3 DNA reads as TGTGCCAGTAGGGAACAGGTCCTAACCTCCTACGAGCAGTACTTC. This sequence encodes CASREQVLTSYEQYF. The chain has TRBV19 and TRBJ2-7, with D possibly being TRBD1 (5 bases). V was cut by 6 bases and J by 0 bases, with 15 bases left in between. CDR3 length: 15 residues. CDR1 is LNHDA and CDR2 is SQIVND in the germline V gene (reference sequence).

This chain connects TRBV5-6 to TRBJ1-6; D remains ambiguous. Germline lookup yields CDR1 SGHDT and CDR2 YYEEEE. V lost 4 bases and J lost 4, with 9 bases in between. CDR3 length equals 14 residues. CDR3 DNA sequence: TGTGCCAGCAGCCCAACTAATTATAATTCACCCCTCCACTTT. Its translation: CASSPTNYNSPLHF.

The genes are TRBV19 and TRBJ1-1; 7 positions match TRBD1. The CDR3 covers 14 residues. From germline, CDR1 is LNHDA and CDR2 SQIVND (reference sequence). J was trimmed by 0 bases and V by 8 bases; bases with no gene match: 6. For the CDR3, the DNA is TGTGCCAGTCAGAAGGGGGCGGTGAACACTGAAGCTTTCTTT. Encoded protein: CASQKGAVNTEAFF. Full variable domain (remainder filled in from reference TRBV19 and TRBJ1-1): DGGITQSPKYLFRKEGQNVTLSCEQNLNHDAMYWYRQDPGQGLRLIYYSQIVNDFQKGDIAEGYSVSREKKESFPLTVTSAQKNPTAFYLCASQKGAVNTEAFFGQGTRLTVV.

This CDR3 reads CASSLDRGDYGYTF. For the CDR3, the DNA is TGTGCCAGCAGCTTAGACAGGGGAGACTATGGCTACACCTTC. The chain is built from TRBV7-2 and TRBJ1-2; 7 nucleotides agree with TRBD1. The J segment lost 3 bases and the V segment lost 1 base, leaving 2 bases of the junction unmatched. This CDR3 has 14 amino acids. CDR1 and CDR2 (germline): SGHTA, FQGNSA.

The chain couples TRBV5-1 to TRBJ2-1; 13 nucleotides align to TRBD2. Germline-derived CDR1 and CDR2 are SGHRS and YFSETQ. The CDR3 totals 15 residues. V lost 4 bases and J lost 6; bases outside the gene matches: 4. The chain's CDR3 is CASSRTSGGGNEQFF. CDR3 DNA sequence: TGCGCCAGCAGCAGAACTAGCGGGGGGGGCAATGAGCAGTTCTTC.

V usage is TRBV6-2 or TRBV6-3 and J usage is TRBJ1-1; TRBD1 agrees at 10 bases. Germline assignment: CDR1 MNHEY and CDR2 SVGEGT. The CDR3 sequence is 16 residues long. Trimming removed 6 bases from V and 4 bases from J; junction bases left unmatched: 11. The CDR3 bases are TGTGCCAGCAGCTATACGACAGGGGGCTTGAGCACTGAAGCTTTCTTT. This codes for CASSYTTGGLSTEAFF.

The genes are TRBV27 and TRBJ1-1; a possible D gene is TRBD1 (5 bases). The CDR3 spans 21 residues. V lost 4 bases, J lost 10 bases, and 40 bases lay in between. In germline, CDR1 is MNHEY, CDR2 SMNVEV (reference sequence). CDR3 bases: TGTGCCAGCAGTTCACCCCTCCAATCCCCTCAACACTCCAAAAAGGGGCGTGGAGCTTTCTTT. Protein: CASSSPLQSPQHSKKGRGAFF.

V is TRBV28 and J is TRBJ1-1, with TRBD1 as a possible D gene (6 bases). The CDR3 covers 14 residues. V dropped 6 bases and J dropped 0 bases, with 11 bases sitting between them. Germline V lookup: CDR1 MDHEN, CDR2 SYDVKM. DNA of the CDR3: TGTGCCAGCAGAAACAGGGTCATGAACACTGAAGCTTTCTTT. Residues: CASRNRVMNTEAFF.

The chain recombines TRBV25-1 with TRBJ1-1; D remains unclear. CDR3 length equals 14 residues. Germline CDR1 and CDR2: MGHDK and SYGVNS. V lost 1 base, J lost 8 bases, and 14 bases lay in between. The CDR3 sequence: CASSESGRAGEAFF. In DNA form, the CDR3 reads TGTGCCAGCAGTGAATCTGGGAGGGCGGGCGAAGCTTTCTTT.

The chain couples TRBV18 to TRBJ1-5; the match to TRBD1 covers 8 bases. The ends lost 4 bases at V and 0 bases at J; junction bases unmatched: 29. The length of the CDR3 is 24 residues. Germline V CDR1 and CDR2: KGHSH, LQKENI. The CDR3 reads CASSHRRGRGSVGQGVNSNQPQHF. Here the CDR3 DNA reads TGTGCCAGCTCACATCGGCGTGGACGGGGATCCGTTGGACAGGGCGTAAATAGCAATCAGCCCCAGCATTTT.

The sample holds one count of this clone. The chain couples TRBV11-2 to TRBJ2-1; 7 bases are a match to TRBD1. Looked up from germline, CDR1 is SGHAT and CDR2 is FQNNGV. This CDR3 contains 14 residues. V lost 4 bases, J lost 7 bases, and 7 bases stayed unmatched. CDR3 amino acids: CASSYPDRENEQFF. The CDR3 DNA reads as TGTGCCAGCAGCTACCCAGACAGGGAGAATGAGCAGTTCTTC.

The chain joins TRBV10-1 to TRBJ1-1; no clear D. CDR3 length: 12 residues. Trimming pared 8 bases from V and 1 base from J, leaving 8 bases between. Germline CDR1 and CDR2: WNHNN and SYGVQD (reference sequence). Here the CDR3 DNA reads TGCGCCAGCGGCCGTTCGAACACTGAAGCTTTCTTT. Its translation is CASGRSNTEAFF.

The chain links TRBV3-1 (or the pseudogene TRBV3-2) to TRBJ1-4, with 10 bases matching TRBD1. With V trimmed by 6 bases and J by 7 bases, 5 bases remained unmatched. This CDR3 spans 14 amino acids. Germline-derived CDR1 and CDR2 are LGHDT and YNNKEL (reference sequence). The CDR3 is CASSDRGPVEKLFF. DNA of the CDR3: TGTGCCAGCAGTGACAGGGGGCCGGTTGAAAAACTGTTTTTT.

Only one count was recorded for this clone. This chain uses TRBV6-6 with TRBJ1-1; unclear D gene. CDR1 and CDR2 (germline): MNHNY, SVGAGI (reference sequence). The CDR3 contains 16 residues. Trimming shortened V by 0 bases and J by 0 bases, and 11 bases separated the two germline ends. This CDR3 reads CASSYSLQELNTEAFF. As DNA, the CDR3 is TGTGCCAGCAGTTACTCGCTCCAGGAATTGAACACTGAAGCTTTCTTT.

Here the CDR3 reads CASSWGTSGTYNEQFF. CDR3 DNA sequence: TGTGCCAGCAGCTGGGGGACTAGCGGCACCTACAATGAGCAGTTCTTC. V usage is TRBV5-8 and J usage is TRBJ2-1; 11 nucleotides line up with TRBD2. Germline lookup yields CDR1 SGHTS and CDR2 YDEGEE. The trim removed 3 bases at V and 2 bases at J, leaving 4 bases unmatched. The CDR3 extends over 16 amino acids.

The gene calls are TRBV15 and TRBJ1-2, with 7 positions matching TRBD1. Germline values: CDR1 LNHNV, CDR2 YYDKDF (reference sequence). CDR3 size: 14 residues. Germline trimming cut 5 bases from V and 4 bases from J; bases unmatched to any gene: 7. As DNA, the CDR3 is TGTGCCACCAGCGTAACGGGACAGAGCTATGGCTACACCTTC. Residues: CATSVTGQSYGYTF.

This sequence joins TRBV6-5 and TRBJ1-2; D is possibly TRBD1 (5 bases). The V gene lost 8 bases and the J gene lost 8 bases, with 18 bases spanning the gap. This CDR3 has 13 residues. The germline V gene has CDR1 MNHEY and CDR2 SVGAGI. The CDR3 nucleotides are TGTGCCAGCTCCAACCCCCCAGGGAACGGCTACACCTTC. Its protein is CASSNPPGNGYTF.

The chain joins TRBV10-2 to TRBJ1-1; TRBD1 matches at 8 bases. Trimming removed 5 bases from V and 4 bases from J; junction bases left unmatched: 12. CDR3 length equals 16 residues. Germline lookup yields CDR1 WSHSY and CDR2 SAAADI. CDR3 nucleotides: TGCGCCAGCAGTAAAACAGGGGGGCGTGCGCGCACTGAAGCTTTCTTT. It is translated as CASSKTGGRARTEAFF.

The chain joins TRBV19 to TRBJ1-5, with D possibly TRBD1 on 5 matching bases. Per the germline V gene, CDR1 is LNHDA and CDR2 is SQIVND (reference sequence). The V end was cut by 6 bases, the J end by 4 bases, with 13 bases between. The CDR3 spans 14 residues. The CDR3 here is CASSSYSGNQPQHF. In DNA form, the CDR3 reads TGTGCCAGTAGCAGCTATTCAGGGAATCAGCCCCAGCATTTT.

This chain links TRBV11-3 with TRBJ2-3, with TRBD1 identical over 7 bases. Germline CDR1 SGHNT, CDR2 YENEEA. The junction had 7 bases not matched to a gene; V was cut back by 5 bases and J by 2 bases. CDR3 length: 15 residues. CDR3 nucleotide sequence: TGTGCCAGCAGCGAGAGACAGGGAGACACAGATACGCAGTATTTT. It yields the protein CASSERQGDTDTQYF.

CDR3 residues: CASSPTTLWTSPQQYF. The CDR3 nucleotides are TGTGCCAGCAGTCCGACCACCTTATGGACAAGCCCCCAGCAGTACTTC. This sequence joins TRBV27 and TRBJ2-7; D is perhaps TRBD1 (5 bases). The V gene's germline CDR1 is MNHEY and CDR2 SMNVEV (reference sequence). Trimming shortened V by 5 bases and J by 8 bases, and 25 bases separated the two germline ends. This CDR3 is built from 16 residues.

The rearrangement links TRBV7-8 to TRBJ2-1; TRBD2 matches at 7 bases. CDR1 is SGHVS, CDR2 FQNEAQ, per germline. V lost 1 base to trimming and J lost 8 bases; unmatched junction nucleotides: 14. This CDR3 region has 17 residues. The CDR3 here is CASSLGLWGGLLDEQFF. CDR3 bases: TGTGCCAGCAGCTTAGGTTTGTGGGGGGGTCTGCTCGATGAGCAGTTCTTC.

The chain's CDR3 is CASSQERYRVVYGYTF. The DNA for the CDR3 is TGCGCCAGCAGCCAAGAGCGATACAGGGTGGTTTATGGCTACACCTTC. The V gene is TRBV4-3, the J gene TRBJ1-2; possible D gene TRBD1, 6 bases. Germline V gene sequence: CDR1 LGHNA, CDR2 YSLEER. Between the trimmed V and J ends, which lost 0 bases and 5 bases, there was a span of 16 bases. The CDR3 is made up of 16 amino acids.

CDR3 sequence reads: CASSKLTGDSPLHF. The CDR3 coding sequence is TGTGCCAGCAGCAAATTGACAGGGGATTCACCCCTCCACTTT. The chain joins TRBV9 to TRBJ1-6; the match to TRBD1 covers 8 bases. The CDR3 is made up of 14 amino acids. The germline V gene has CDR1 SGDLS and CDR2 YYNGEE. With V trimmed by 4 bases and J by 8 bases, 5 bases remained unmatched.

V gene TRBV11-2 combines with J gene TRBJ2-7; D is possibly TRBD2 (6 bases). CDR1 is SGHAT and CDR2 is FQNNGV in the germline V gene. The CDR3 has 16 amino acids. V was cut by 3 bases and J by 0 bases, with 15 bases left in between. The CDR3 nucleotides read TGTGCCAGCAGCTTGGGACGTGGGGACTTCTCCTACGAGCAGTACTTC. It codes for CASSLGRGDFSYEQYF. The full variable domain, with the rest looked up from reference TRBV11-2 and TRBJ2-7, is EAGVAQSPRYKIIEKRQSVAFWCNPISGHATLYWYQQILGQGPKLLIQFQNNGVVDDSQLPKDRFSAERLKGVDSTLKIQPAKLEDSAVYLCASSLGRGDFSYEQYFGPGTRLTVT.

This chain links TRBV19 with TRBJ1-2, with a weak D call TRBD1 (5 bases). CDR1 is LNHDA, CDR2 SQIVND, per germline (reference sequence). This CDR3 comprises 15 residues. Trimming cost V 5 bases and J 5 bases, with 18 bases left between them. The CDR3 here is CASSPGLSRRYGYTF. CDR3 DNA: TGTGCCAGTAGTCCGGGACTGAGCCGGAGATATGGCTACACCTTC.